This passage covers 22 T cell receptor beta chains from one sample sequenced in a study of tissue T cells after allogeneic stem cell transplantation. This table comes from immunoSEQ multiplex PCR, and its TCRdb copy is limited to in-frame clones, with some not included. Altogether about 50,000 clones are present, nearly 75% being singletons, with the ten largest covering about 0.7%. Sequencing input: sorted cells pooled from one or two spleens. The receptors derive from a pool of C57BL/6 mice in good health.

This clone was recorded once. Gene names refer to mouse genes. The read terminates 1 residue ahead of where the CDR3 ends, so the germline J gene completes it. The chain joins TRBV13-2 to TRBJ1-2; D unresolved. The CDR3 sequence is 14 residues long. V lost 2 bases and J lost 0, with 8 bases in between. Germline-derived CDR1 and CDR2 are NNHNN and SYGAGS (reference sequence). CDR3 residues: CASGDPGSNSDYTF. The covered CDR3 bases are TGTGCCAGCGGTGACCCAGGTTCAAACTCCGACTACACC.

In regard to this clone: Gene names denote mouse genes. The observed sequence ends 1 residue before the CDR3 terminus, with the missing tail filled in from the germline J gene. The chain uses TRBV2 and TRBJ2-7, with D unresolved. CDR1 and CDR2 from the germline V gene are LGHNA and YSYQKL. V was pared by 1 base and J by 0 bases, with 10 bases between. The CDR3 is 15 residues long. The CDR3 bases that were read are TGTGCCAGCAGCCAAGGGTCGGGGATCTCCTATGAACAGTAC. This translates into CASSQGSGISYEQY. The whole CDR3 is CASSQGSGISYEQYF.

Turning to this clone: Gene names refer to mouse genes. The read comes to an end 1 residue before the CDR3 does, leaving the germline J gene to fill in the end. The J gene is TRBJ2-5, the V gene TRBV13-2, with TRBD1 as a possible D gene (6 bases). Looked up from germline, CDR1 is NNHNN and CDR2 is SYGAGS (reference sequence). The CDR3 has 14 amino acids. V lost 3 bases, J lost 6 bases, and 14 bases lay in between. The CDR3 DNA, read in part, is TGTGCCAGCGGTGTAACAGGGAGGTGGGACACCCAGTAC. This encodes CASGVTGRWDTQY. In full, the CDR3 is CASGVTGRWDTQYF.

A word on this clone: Mouse names are used for the genes. The read comes to an end 1 residue before the CDR3 does, leaving the germline J gene to fill in the end. The chain employs TRBV13-3 and TRBJ2-5; the D gene is possibly TRBD2 (6 bases). Looked up from germline, CDR1 is NNHDY and CDR2 is SYVADS. The CDR3 covers 13 residues. The germline V and J ends were trimmed by 3 bases and 4 bases, with 9 bases remaining between them. The CDR3 DNA, read in part, is TGTGCCAGCAGTGCGGTGGGGGAAGACACCCAGTAC. Translated: CASSAVGEDTQY. The entire CDR3 sequence reads CASSAVGEDTQYF.

As concerns this clone: Mouse names are used for the genes. Coverage ceases 1 residue before the CDR3 finishes, and the germline J gene fills in the end. The chain uses TRBV19 and TRBJ1-4; 7 nucleotides match TRBD1. This CDR3 spans 14 amino acids. CDR1 is FNHDT, CDR2 SITEND, per germline (reference sequence). With V trimmed by 5 bases and J by 4 bases, 5 bases remained unmatched. CDR3 residues: CASSPGTVNERLFF. The sequenced CDR3 bases are TGTGCCAGCAGCCCCGGGACAGTCAACGAAAGATTATTT.

Turning to this clone: The germline and genes are mouse ones. The read stops 1 residue short of the end of the CDR3; the missing end is completed from the germline J gene. This rearrangement joins TRBV13-3 to TRBJ2-2, with D possibly being TRBD1 (6 bases). Trimming took 2 bases from V and 1 from J, leaving 6 bases between them. The CDR3 sequence is 14 residues long. The germline V gene has CDR1 NNHDY and CDR2 SYVADS. The CDR3 protein is CASSDRGNTGQLYF. CDR3 DNA (partial): TGTGCCAGCAGTGACAGGGGAAACACCGGGCAGCTCTAC.

With respect to this clone: Each gene name is a mouse one. The part of the CDR3 DNA that was read is TGTGCCAGCAGCTTAGCCGGGACAACTAGTCAAAACACCTTGTAC. Protein product: CASSLAGTTSQNTLY. The full-length CDR3 reads as CASSLAGTTSQNTLYF. This chain links TRBV3 with TRBJ2-4, with D perhaps matching TRBD1 (6 bases). The read terminates 1 residue before the CDR3 end, so the remaining end is supplied by the germline J gene. The ends were cut back, 0 bases at V and 0 bases at J, with 10 bases in the middle. This CDR3 has 16 amino acids. Germline CDR1 and CDR2: SNHLY and FYNGKV (reference sequence).

In this sample, this clone turned up once. All gene names here are mouse names. The sequenced fragment ends 1 residue before the CDR3 boundary, so the rest is inferred from the germline J gene. This chain links TRBV5 with TRBJ2-3; 8 bases agree with TRBD1. The V gene end was trimmed by 0 bases and the J gene end by 6 bases; junction bases not matched to a gene: 2. CDR3 size: 14 residues. The germline gives CDR1 LGHNA, CDR2 YNLKQL (reference sequence). The CDR3 reads CASSQDRGLETLYF. The sequenced part of the CDR3 DNA is TGTGCCAGCAGCCAAGACAGGGGGCTCGAAACGCTGTAT.

A remark on this clone: Gene names follow the mouse nomenclature. Sequencing ends 1 residue short of the CDR3 end; the germline J gene provides the rest. The V and J genes are TRBV31 and TRBJ1-4, with unresolved D. Germline values: CDR1 GKSSPN, CDR2 SITVG. With 2 bases removed from V and 4 bases from J, the gap between germline ends came to 5 bases. The CDR3 spans 12 residues. Incomplete CDR3 DNA: TGTGCCTGGAGTATCAACAACGAAAGATTATTT. Residues: CAWSINNERLF. The full CDR3 protein reads CAWSINNERLFF.

In regard to this clone: Gene names refer to mouse genes. Read sequence stops 1 residue before the CDR3 end, and the germline J gene provides the missing end. The genes are TRBV19 and TRBJ2-7; a weak D match, TRBD2 (6 bases). Germline CDR1 FNHDT, CDR2 SITEND (reference sequence). Trimming removed 2 bases at V and 2 bases at J, with 8 bases between. This CDR3 comprises 13 residues. The CDR3 sequence is CASSMGGPYEQYF. The sequenced CDR3 bases are TGTGCCAGCAGTATGGGGGGACCCTATGAACAGTAC. Combining the CDR3 with reference TRBV19 and TRBJ2-7 gives the whole variable domain GGIITQTPKFLIGQEGQKLTLKCQQNFNHDTMYWYRQDSGKGLRLIYYSITENDLQKGDLSEGYDASREKKSSFSLTVTSAQKNEMAVFLCASSMGGPYEQYFGPGTRLTVL.

On this clone itself: Any gene name here is a mouse gene name. The CDR3 end falls 1 residue outside the read, so it is completed with the germline J gene. The rearrangement links TRBV13-3 to TRBJ1-4; D possibly corresponds to TRBD1 (5 bases). Germline V lookup: CDR1 NNHDY, CDR2 SYVADS. V shed 5 bases and J shed 0 bases, with 8 bases lying between them. The CDR3 sequence is 14 residues long. CDR3 DNA, as far as it was read: TGTGCCAGCAGGAGACAGCTTTCCAACGAAAGATTATTT. This codes for CASRRQLSNERLF. The whole CDR3 reads CASRRQLSNERLFF.

Of note for this clone: Gene names denote mouse genes. The read stops 1 residue short of the end of the CDR3; the missing end is completed from the germline J gene. The V call is TRBV5, the J call TRBJ2-5, with TRBD2 matching 9 bases. Germline V gene data show CDR1 as LGHNA and CDR2 as YNLKQL (reference sequence). The ends lost 4 bases at V and 4 bases at J; junction bases unmatched: 3. The CDR3 spans 14 residues. The CDR3 is CASSRRDWEDTQYF. The CDR3 bases that were read are TGTGCCAGCAGCCGCCGGGACTGGGAAGACACCCAGTAC.

As to this clone: The listed genes are named as in mouse. The read gets to within 1 residue of the CDR3 end, and the germline J gene fills in the rest. The chain carries TRBV2 and TRBJ2-4; TRBD1 matches at 10 bases. Germline loops: CDR1 LGHNA, CDR2 YSYQKL. This CDR3 region has 15 residues. The ends lost 2 bases at V and 8 bases at J; junction bases unmatched: 7. The CDR3 sequence: CASSQIRDRGGTLYF. The CDR3 DNA, read in part, is TGTGCCAGCAGCCAAATCCGGGACAGGGGTGGCACCTTGTAC. The variable domain in full, completed from reference TRBV2 and TRBJ2-4, reads DPKIIQKPKYLVAVTGSEKILICEQYLGHNAMYWYRQSAKKPLEFMFSYSYQKLMDNQTASSRFQPQSSKKNHLDLQITALKPDDSATYFCASSQIRDRGGTLYFGAGTRLSVL.

About this clone: Gene names refer to mouse genes. The read finishes 1 residue shy of the CDR3 end, and the germline J gene is used to complete it. Other DNA sequences within the sample encode an identical CDR3. V gene TRBV1 combines with J gene TRBJ2-1, with 10 bases aligning to TRBD2. The CDR3 runs to 15 residues. Trimming took 0 bases from V and 10 from J; bases not matched to a gene: 6. In germline, CDR1 is NSQYPW, CDR2 LRSPGD (reference sequence). The sequenced part of the CDR3 DNA is TGCACCTGCAGTGCAGATCTGGGGGGGCGGGGGGAGCAGTTC. Translating it yields CTCSADLGGRGEQF. The CDR3 in full is CTCSADLGGRGEQFF.

Of note for this clone: Mouse germline and gene names are used. With the read ending 1 residue before the CDR3 end, the germline J gene is used to fill in that end. This rearrangement joins TRBV5 to TRBJ2-7; D not certain. Trimming cost V 4 bases and J 7 bases, with 11 bases left between them. Per the germline V gene, CDR1 is LGHNA and CDR2 is YNLKQL (reference sequence). The CDR3 length is 12 residues. CDR3 sequence: CASSPGVGEQYF. The DNA read from the CDR3 is TGTGCCAGCAGCCCAGGAGTGGGAGAACAGTAC.

To note about this clone: The gene names given are mouse names. The read falls 1 residue short of the CDR3 end, and the missing part is taken from the germline J gene. This rearrangement joins TRBV19 to TRBJ2-7, with TRBD2 matching 10 bases. Germline V gene sequence: CDR1 FNHDT, CDR2 SITEND (reference sequence). CDR3 length equals 14 residues. V trimming: 5 bases; J trimming: 3 bases; junction bases outside the gene matches: 5. CDR3 sequence: CASSPYWGGYEQYF. CDR3 bases read: TGTGCCAGCAGCCCTTACTGGGGGGGCTATGAACAGTAC.

Note on this clone: Each gene name is a mouse one. Read sequence stops 1 residue before the CDR3 end, and the germline J gene provides the missing end. The chain is built from TRBV14 and TRBJ2-1; D not certain. V lost 4 bases and J lost 0, with 11 bases in between. Per the germline V gene, CDR1 is SGHDT and CDR2 is FRDEAV. The CDR3 is made up of 15 amino acids. Partial CDR3 DNA: TGTGCCAGCAGTGGAAAAAACTATAACTATGCTGAGCAGTTC. It is translated as CASSGKNYNYAEQF. The entire CDR3 protein is CASSGKNYNYAEQFF.

Worth noting for this clone: The gene symbols are mouse symbols. Read sequence stops 1 residue before the CDR3 end, and the germline J gene provides the missing end. J is TRBJ2-4 and V is TRBV12-2; unclear D gene. The CDR3 spans 13 residues. The ends were cut back, 2 bases at V and 0 bases at J, with 5 bases in the middle. Germline CDR1 is SGHLS and CDR2 is HYDKME. CDR3 residues: CASSPQSQNTLYF. Incomplete CDR3 DNA: TGTGCCAGCTCTCCACAGAGTCAAAACACCTTGTAC.

As regards this clone: Mouse gene names apply. Read coverage stops 1 residue before the CDR3 terminus; the germline J gene supplies the remainder. V usage is TRBV1 and J usage is TRBJ2-1, with 7 bases aligning to TRBD1. Per germline, CDR1 NSQYPW and CDR2 LRSPGD (reference sequence). The CDR3 totals 13 residues. V shed 3 bases, J shed 7 bases, and the junction held 3 bases outside the gene matches. The CDR3 bases that were read are TGCACCTGCAGTGCCTTGGACAGGGCTGAGCAGTTC. It yields the protein CTCSALDRAEQF. The full CDR3 protein is CTCSALDRAEQFF. Looking up the rest from reference TRBV1 and TRBJ2-1 gives the full variable domain: VTLLEQNPRWRLVPRGQAVNLRCILKNSQYPWMSWYQQDLQKQLQWLFTLRSPGDKEVKSLPGADYLATRVTDTELRLQVANMSQGRTLYCTCSALDRAEQFFGPGTRLTVL.

About this clone itself: Gene names are mouse gene names. From the germline J gene comes the end of the CDR3, since the read stops 1 residue before it. V usage is TRBV31 and J usage is TRBJ1-2; the D is unclear. V dropped 3 bases and J dropped 0 bases, with 8 bases sitting between them. The CDR3 spans 13 residues. In germline, CDR1 is GKSSPN, CDR2 SITVG. The CDR3 bases that were read are TGTGCCTGGAGCCAGACAACAAACTCCGACTACACC. Protein product: CAWSQTTNSDYT. From start to end, the CDR3 is CAWSQTTNSDYTF.

About this clone: Genes here carry mouse names. CDR3 loop: CASSAGGSDTQYF. CDR3 DNA (partial): TGTGCTAGCAGTGCTGGGGGGTCAGACACCCAGTAC. The chain joins TRBV17 to TRBJ2-5; 8 bases line up with TRBD2. The observed sequence ends 1 residue before the CDR3 terminus, with the missing tail filled in from the germline J gene. The V gene end was trimmed by 5 bases and the J gene end by 5 bases; junction bases not matched to a gene: 3. The CDR3 is 13 residues long. Germline assignment: CDR1 MNHDT and CDR2 YYDKIL.

For this clone: The gene symbols are mouse symbols. The sequenced part of the CDR3 DNA is TGTGCCAGCTCTCCCCGACAAAACCAGGCTCCGCTT. It translates to CASSPRQNQAPL. The whole CDR3 sequence is CASSPRQNQAPLF. V is TRBV12-1 and J is TRBJ1-5; no clear D. The read terminates 1 residue before the CDR3 end, so the remaining end is supplied by the germline J gene. The germline V gene encodes CDR1 SGHSN and CDR2 HYEKVE. The germline V and J ends were trimmed by 2 bases and 4 bases, with 8 bases remaining between them. The CDR3 has 13 amino acids.